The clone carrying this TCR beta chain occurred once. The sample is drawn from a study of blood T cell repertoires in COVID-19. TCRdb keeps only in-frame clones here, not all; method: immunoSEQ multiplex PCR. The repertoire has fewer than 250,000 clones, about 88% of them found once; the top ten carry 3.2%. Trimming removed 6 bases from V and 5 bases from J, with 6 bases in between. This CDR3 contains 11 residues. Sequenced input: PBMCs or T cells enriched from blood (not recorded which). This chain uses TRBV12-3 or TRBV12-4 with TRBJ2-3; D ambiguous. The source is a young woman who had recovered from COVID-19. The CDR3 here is CASRLLDTQYF. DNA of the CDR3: TGTGCCAGCAGGTTACTAGATACGCAGTATTTT.